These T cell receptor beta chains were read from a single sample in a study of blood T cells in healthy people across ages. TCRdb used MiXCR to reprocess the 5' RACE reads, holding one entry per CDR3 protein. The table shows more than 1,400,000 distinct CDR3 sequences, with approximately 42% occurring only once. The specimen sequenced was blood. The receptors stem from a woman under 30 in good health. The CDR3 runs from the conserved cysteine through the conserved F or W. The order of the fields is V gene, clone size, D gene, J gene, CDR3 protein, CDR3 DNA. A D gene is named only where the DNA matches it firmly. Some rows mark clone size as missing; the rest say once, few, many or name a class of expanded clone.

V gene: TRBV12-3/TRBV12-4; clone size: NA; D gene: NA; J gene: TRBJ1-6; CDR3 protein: CASGAANSPLHF; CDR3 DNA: TGTGCCAGCGGGGCAGCGAATTCACCCCTCCACTTT
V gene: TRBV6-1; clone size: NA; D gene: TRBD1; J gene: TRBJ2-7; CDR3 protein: CASNRGMYEQYF; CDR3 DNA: TGTGCCAGCAACAGGGGGATGTACGAGCAGTACTTC
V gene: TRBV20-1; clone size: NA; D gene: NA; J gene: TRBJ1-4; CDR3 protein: CSASQPEEKLFF; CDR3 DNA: TGCAGTGCTAGCCAACCGGAGGAAAAACTGTTTTTT
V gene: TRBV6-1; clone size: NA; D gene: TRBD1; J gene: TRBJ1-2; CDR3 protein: CASSEAYRDRGISDYGYTF; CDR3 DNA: TGTGCCAGCAGTGAAGCTTACCGGGACAGGGGAATATCGGACTATGGCTACACCTTC
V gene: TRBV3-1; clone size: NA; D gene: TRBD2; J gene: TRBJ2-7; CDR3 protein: CASSQVGTSGGDEQYF; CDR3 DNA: TGTGCCAGCAGCCAAGTTGGTACTAGCGGGGGGGACGAGCAGTACTTC
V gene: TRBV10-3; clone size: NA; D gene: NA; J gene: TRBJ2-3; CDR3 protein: CAISGVRWGTSTDTQYF; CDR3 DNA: TGTGCCATCAGTGGCGTCAGATGGGGGACTAGCACAGATACGCAGTATTTT
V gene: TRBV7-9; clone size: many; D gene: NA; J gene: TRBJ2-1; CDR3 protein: CASSSAQGGNEQFF; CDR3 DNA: TGTGCCAGCAGTTCAGCCCAAGGCGGGAATGAGCAGTTCTTC
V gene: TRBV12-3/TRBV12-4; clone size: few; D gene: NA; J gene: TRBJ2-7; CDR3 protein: CASSTRDGEQYF; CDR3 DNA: TGTGCCAGCAGTACCCGGGACGGCGAGCAGTACTTC
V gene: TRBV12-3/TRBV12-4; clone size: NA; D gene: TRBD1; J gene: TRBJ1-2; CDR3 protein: CATHPGQATWGYTF; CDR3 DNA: TGTGCCACGCACCCGGGACAGGCCACGTGGGGCTACACCTTC
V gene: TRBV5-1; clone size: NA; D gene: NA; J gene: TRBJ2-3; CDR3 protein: CASSFEGRPTDTQYF; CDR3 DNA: TGCGCCAGCAGCTTTGAGGGACGGCCCACAGATACGCAGTATTTT
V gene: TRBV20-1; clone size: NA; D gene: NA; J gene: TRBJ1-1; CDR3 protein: CSARESGPGTEAFF; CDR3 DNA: TGCAGTGCTAGGGAGTCGGGACCGGGGACTGAAGCTTTCTTT
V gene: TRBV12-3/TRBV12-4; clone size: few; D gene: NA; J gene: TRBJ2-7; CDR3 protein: CASSLRAIRSEQYF; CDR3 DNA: TGTGCCAGCAGTTTAAGGGCCATCCGGAGCGAGCAGTACTTC
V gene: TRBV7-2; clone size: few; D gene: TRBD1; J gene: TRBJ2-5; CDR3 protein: CASSRQGVGTQYF; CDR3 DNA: TGTGCCAGCAGCCGACAGGGGGTTGGGACCCAGTACTTC
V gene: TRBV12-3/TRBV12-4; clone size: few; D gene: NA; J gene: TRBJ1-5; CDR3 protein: CASREGPGGTQPQHF; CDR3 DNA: TGTGCCAGCAGGGAGGGTCCGGGAGGGACCCAGCCCCAGCATTTT
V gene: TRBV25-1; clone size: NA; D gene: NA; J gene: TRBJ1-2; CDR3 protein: CASIPGHPNYGYTF; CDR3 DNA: TGTGCCAGCATTCCGGGACACCCTAACTATGGCTACACCTTC
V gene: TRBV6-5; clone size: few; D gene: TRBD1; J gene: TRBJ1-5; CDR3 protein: CASSYSKGANQPQHF; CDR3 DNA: TGTGCCAGCAGTTACTCGAAGGGGGCGAACCAGCCCCAGCATTTT
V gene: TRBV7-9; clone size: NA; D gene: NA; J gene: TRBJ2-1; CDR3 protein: CASHAVGEQFF; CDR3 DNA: TGTGCCAGCCACGCGGTAGGTGAGCAGTTCTTC
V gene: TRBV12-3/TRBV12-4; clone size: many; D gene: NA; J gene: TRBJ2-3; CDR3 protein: CASSLLDTQYF; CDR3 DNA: TGTGCCAGCAGTCTCCTAGATACGCAGTATTTT
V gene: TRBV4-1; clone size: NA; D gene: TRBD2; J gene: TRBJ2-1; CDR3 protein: CASSQQIAGGGSNNEQFF; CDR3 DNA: TGCGCCAGCAGCCAACAGATAGCGGGAGGGGGCAGCAACAATGAGCAGTTCTTC
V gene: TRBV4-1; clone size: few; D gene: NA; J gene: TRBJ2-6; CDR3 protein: CASSPPLGGANVLTF; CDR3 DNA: TGCGCCAGCAGCCCACCCCTCGGTGGGGCCAACGTCCTGACTTTC
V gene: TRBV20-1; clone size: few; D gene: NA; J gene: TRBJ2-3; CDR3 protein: CSAVTSTDTQYF; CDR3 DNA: TGCAGTGCAGTTACTAGCACAGATACGCAGTATTTT
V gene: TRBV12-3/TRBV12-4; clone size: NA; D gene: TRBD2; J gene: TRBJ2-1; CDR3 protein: CASSPTRSSGRKNNEQFF; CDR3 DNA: TGTGCCAGCAGCCCTACCCGGAGTAGCGGGAGGAAAAACAATGAGCAGTTCTTC
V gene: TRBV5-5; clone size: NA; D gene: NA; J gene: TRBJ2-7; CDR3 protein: CASSLDRTTSHSINEQYF; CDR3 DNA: TGTGCCAGCAGCCTGGATAGGACTACCAGCCATTCAATCAATGAGCAGTACTTC
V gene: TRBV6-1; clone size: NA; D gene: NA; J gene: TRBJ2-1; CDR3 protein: CASQLTGNNEQFF; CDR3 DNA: TGTGCCAGCCAATTAACCGGTAACAATGAGCAGTTCTTC
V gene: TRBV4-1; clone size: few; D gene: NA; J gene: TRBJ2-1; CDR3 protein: CASSQDGGTSSYNEQFF; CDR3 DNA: TGCGCCAGCAGCCAAGATGGCGGCACGAGCTCCTACAATGAGCAGTTCTTC
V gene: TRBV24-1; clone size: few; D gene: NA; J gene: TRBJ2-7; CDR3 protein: CATSDTRPDGNSPADEQYF; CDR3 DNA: TGTGCCACCAGTGATACCCGACCGGACGGGAACTCCCCGGCCGACGAGCAGTACTTC
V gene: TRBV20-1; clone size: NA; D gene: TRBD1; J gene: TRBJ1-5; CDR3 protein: CSALGQAYSNQPQHF; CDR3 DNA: TGCAGTGCCCTTGGACAGGCATATAGCAATCAGCCCCAGCATTTT
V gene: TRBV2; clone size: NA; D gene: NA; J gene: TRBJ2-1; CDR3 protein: CASSRDTGNEQFF; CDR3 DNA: TGTGCCAGCAGCCGGGACACAGGCAATGAGCAGTTCTTC
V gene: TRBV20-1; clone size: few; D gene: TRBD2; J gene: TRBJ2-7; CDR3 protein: CSAVAGGYEQYF; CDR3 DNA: TGCAGTGCAGTAGCGGGAGGGTACGAGCAGTACTTC
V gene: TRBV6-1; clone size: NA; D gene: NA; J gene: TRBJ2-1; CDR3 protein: CASSEVPDPASAKFF; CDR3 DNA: TGTGCCAGCAGTGAAGTACCCGACCCCGCTAGCGCTAAGTTCTTC
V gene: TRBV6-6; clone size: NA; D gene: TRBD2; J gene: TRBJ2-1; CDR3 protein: CASTGLAGLNEQFF; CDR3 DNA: TGTGCCAGCACTGGACTAGCGGGGTTAAATGAGCAGTTCTTC
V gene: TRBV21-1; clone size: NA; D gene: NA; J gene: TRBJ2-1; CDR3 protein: CASSSRTGGYNEQFF; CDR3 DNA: TGTGCCAGCAGCTCGCGGACAGGGGGCTACAATGAGCAGTTCTTC
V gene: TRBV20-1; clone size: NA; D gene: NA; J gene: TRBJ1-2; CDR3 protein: CSARKQALTNYGYTF; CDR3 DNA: TGCAGTGCTAGAAAGCAGGCCCTCACTAACTATGGCTACACCTTC
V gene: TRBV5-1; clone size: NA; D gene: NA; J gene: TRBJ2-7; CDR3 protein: CASSLQTDWSYEQYF; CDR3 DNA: TGCGCCAGCAGCTTACAGACCGACTGGTCCTACGAGCAGTACTTC
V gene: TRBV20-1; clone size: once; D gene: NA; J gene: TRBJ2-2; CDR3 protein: CSASRAGANTGELFF; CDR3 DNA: TGCAGTGCTAGTCGTGCAGGGGCGAACACCGGGGAGCTGTTTTTT
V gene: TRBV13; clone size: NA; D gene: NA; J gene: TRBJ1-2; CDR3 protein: CASSRGSVQRGYTF; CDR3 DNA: TGTGCCAGCAGCAGAGGGTCCGTTCAACGTGGCTACACCTTC
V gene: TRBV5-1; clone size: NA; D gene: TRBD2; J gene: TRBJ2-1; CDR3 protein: CASSLGLAHEQFF; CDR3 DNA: TGCGCCAGCAGCTTGGGACTAGCTCATGAGCAGTTCTTC
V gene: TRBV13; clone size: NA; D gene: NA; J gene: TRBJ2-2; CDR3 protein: CASIIRGLHRTGELFF; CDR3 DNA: TGTGCCAGCATTATCCGCGGGCTACACCGCACCGGGGAGCTGTTTTTT
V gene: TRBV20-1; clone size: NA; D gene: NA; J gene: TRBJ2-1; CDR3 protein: CSARVPAGYNEQFF; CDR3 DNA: TGCAGTGCTAGAGTCCCGGCTGGCTACAATGAGCAGTTCTTC